This T cell receptor beta chain originates from a study of blood T cell repertoires in COVID-19 (TCRdb year 2020). General notes on the study: Samples from collaborators originated in the United States, Italy and Spain and spanned both the acute and convalescent phases of COVID-19. The material from the prospective study consisted of cDNA or gDNA derived from T cells, B-cell-depleted T cells, or PBMCs. Subjects who had been exposed to COVID-19, were actively infected with it, or had recovered from it provided the deeply sampled blood TCRbeta repertoires that made up the dataset. A freely available public database, intended as a resource for researchers studying the immune response to SARS-CoV-2, is where the repertoires were released. Samples were obtained from the ongoing ImmuneRACE study (first 160 participants) and from about 1,300 subjects provided by 6 global collaborators. Nearly every sample came with metadata listing a de-identified subject ID, COVID-19 status, age in years and sex. HLA class I and class II types, where available, came from metadata supplied by the sample provider rather than from assay-based typing.

Enrolling through a virtual design, the prospective study's participants ranged in age from about 18 to 89 years and lived across about two dozen United States geographic areas. In the prospective study, participants were assigned to cohorts based on the clinical history participants reported in a screening survey and a study questionnaire. In the prospective study, mobile phlebotomists collected whole blood, serum and a nasopharyngeal or oropharyngeal swab from each participant. Additional blood draws and questionnaires over a 2-month period could optionally be provided by prospective study participants. Blood samples from the prospective study were shipped frozen or at room temperature prior to DNA extraction. In the germline V gene, CDR1 corresponds to SGHRS and CDR2 to YFSETQ. The CDR3 measures 18 amino acids from cysteine to phenylalanine. Only the CDR3 part of the read is kept: 54 bases, read in frame from the first base. Between the V and J ends, shortened by 3 bases and 0 bases respectively, the junction contains 20 bases.

On the study overall, not on this receptor specifically: The amount of clinical and demographic metadata varied by source and participant and was provided uncurated.

Comment on this clone: The antigen it recognizes is unknown. No per-base quality is available; no much larger clone lies one base away.

TCRbeta CDR3 regions were amplified from genomic DNA using the immunoSEQ Assay, a bias-controlled multiplex PCR. The source study handled its data this way. Within the assay, amplification of reference gene primers was used to estimate how many nucleated cells each sample contained. To quantify the absolute abundance of each unique TCRbeta CDR3 rearrangement, sequence reads were collapsed and filtered. For each sample, productive Simpson clonality was calculated as the square root of Simpson's diversity index over productive rearrangements. In TCRdb, the immuneACCESS table is reduced to in-frame sequences with V and J assigned. These tables do not hold every clone; where another copy was compared, an unresolved V gene accounts for under half, and the others remain unexplained. V, J and clone size reflect that table, while D and trimming were determined from the DNA. The sample table records some 250,000 clones; approximately 91% of these occur just once. The ten largest clones take up 1.2% of the sample.

Sequencing input: PBMCs or T cells enriched from blood (not recorded which). The chain is encoded by TRBV5-1 joined to TRBJ2-3; 6 matching bases give a weak D call of TRBD1. This TCR came from a human donor in a cohort exposed to, infected with or recovered from COVID-19 (not recorded which). The donor label of this sample is uncertain. The CDR3 in this case is CASSSGQLLPSSTDTQYF. The nucleotide sequence is TGCGCCAGCAGCTCCGGACAGCTTCTTCCCTCTAGCACAGATACGCAGTATTTT.